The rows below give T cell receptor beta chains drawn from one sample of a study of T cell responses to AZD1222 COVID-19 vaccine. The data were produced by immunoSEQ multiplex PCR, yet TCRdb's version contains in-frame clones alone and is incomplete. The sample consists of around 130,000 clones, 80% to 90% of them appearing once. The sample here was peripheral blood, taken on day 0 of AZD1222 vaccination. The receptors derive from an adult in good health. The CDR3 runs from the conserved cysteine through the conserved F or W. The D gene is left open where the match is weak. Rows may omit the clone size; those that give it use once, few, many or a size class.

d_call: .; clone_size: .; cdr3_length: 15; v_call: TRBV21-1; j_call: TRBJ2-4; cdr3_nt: TGTGCCAGCAGCAACGAGGAGGGGACGTCGAACATTCAGTACTTC; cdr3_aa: CASSNEEGTSNIQYF
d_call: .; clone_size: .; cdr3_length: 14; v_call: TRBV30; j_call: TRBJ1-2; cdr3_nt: TGTGCCTGGAGTGTTGTAGTGGCTAACTATGGCTACACCTTC; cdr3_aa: CAWSVVVANYGYTF
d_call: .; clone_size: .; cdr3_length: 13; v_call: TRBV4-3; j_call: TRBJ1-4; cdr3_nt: TGCGCCAGCAGCCAAGGCGGCGGGGAAAAACTGTTTTTT; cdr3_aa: CASSQGGGEKLFF
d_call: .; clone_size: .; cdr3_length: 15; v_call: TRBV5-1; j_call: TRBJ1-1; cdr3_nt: TGCGCCAGCAGCTTGGCAGGGCTTGGGAACACTGAAGCTTTCTTT; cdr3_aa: CASSLAGLGNTEAFF
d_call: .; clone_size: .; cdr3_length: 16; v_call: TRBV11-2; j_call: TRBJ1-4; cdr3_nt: TGTGCCAGCAGCCCCTCACACAGAACCCTAAAAGAAAAACTGTTTTTT; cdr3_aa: CASSPSHRTLKEKLFF
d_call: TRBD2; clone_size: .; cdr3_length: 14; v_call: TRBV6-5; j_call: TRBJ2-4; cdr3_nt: TGTGCCAGCGTACTAGCGGGGGGGTCGGACATTCAGTACTTC; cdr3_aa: CASVLAGGSDIQYF
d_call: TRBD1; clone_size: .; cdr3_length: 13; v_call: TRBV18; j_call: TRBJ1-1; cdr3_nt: TGTGCCAGCTCCCCTGACAGGGCGACTGAAGCTTTCTTT; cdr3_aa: CASSPDRATEAFF
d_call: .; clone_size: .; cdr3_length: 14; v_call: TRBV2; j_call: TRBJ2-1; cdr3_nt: TGTGCCAGCAGTAAGGTCAGGGGCTACAATGAGCAGTTCTTC; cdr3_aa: CASSKVRGYNEQFF
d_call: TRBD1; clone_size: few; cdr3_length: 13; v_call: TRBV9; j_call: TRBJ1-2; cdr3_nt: TGTGCCAGCAGCGCCGGGACAGGGTATGGCTACACCTTC; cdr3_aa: CASSAGTGYGYTF
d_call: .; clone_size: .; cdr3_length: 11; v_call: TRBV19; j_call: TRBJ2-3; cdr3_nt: TGTGCCAGTAGTATCTCCTCGACGCAGTATTTT; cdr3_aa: CASSISSTQYF
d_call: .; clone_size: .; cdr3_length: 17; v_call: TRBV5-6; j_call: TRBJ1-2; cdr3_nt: TGTGCCAGCAGCTTTCGAGTTGGGGGGAAAGTCGGCTATGGCTACACCTTC; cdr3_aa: CASSFRVGGKVGYGYTF
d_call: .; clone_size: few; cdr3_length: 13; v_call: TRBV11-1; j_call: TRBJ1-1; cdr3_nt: TGTGCCAGCAGCTTAGTCGGAATCACTGAAGCTTTCTTT; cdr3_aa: CASSLVGITEAFF
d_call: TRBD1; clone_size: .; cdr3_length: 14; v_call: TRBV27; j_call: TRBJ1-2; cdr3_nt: TGTGCCAGCAGTGGACAGGCAGGTCGCTATGGCTACACCTTC; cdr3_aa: CASSGQAGRYGYTF
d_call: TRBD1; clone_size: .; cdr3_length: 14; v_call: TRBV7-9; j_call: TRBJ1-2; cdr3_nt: TGTGCCAGCAGCTTAGGGACAGGTACAAATGGCTACACCTTC; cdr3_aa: CASSLGTGTNGYTF
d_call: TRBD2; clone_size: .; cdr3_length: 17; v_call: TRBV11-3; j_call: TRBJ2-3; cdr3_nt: TGTGCCAGCAGCTTAGATCACGGGCGGGAGGGTGGAGATACGCAGTATTTT; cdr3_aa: CASSLDHGREGGDTQYF
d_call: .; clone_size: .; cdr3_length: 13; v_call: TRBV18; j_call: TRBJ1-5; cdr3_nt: TGTGCCAGCTCACGGGACAACAATCAGCCCCAGCATTTT; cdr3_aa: CASSRDNNQPQHF
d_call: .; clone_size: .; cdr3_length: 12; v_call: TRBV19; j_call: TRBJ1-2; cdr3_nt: TGTGCCAGTAGTATAGATCGTAGTGGCTACACCTTC; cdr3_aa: CASSIDRSGYTF
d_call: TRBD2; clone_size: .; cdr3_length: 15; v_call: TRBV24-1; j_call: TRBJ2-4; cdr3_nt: TGTGCCACCAGTGATGGGACTAGCGGGAGGACCATTCAGTACTTC; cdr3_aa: CATSDGTSGRTIQYF
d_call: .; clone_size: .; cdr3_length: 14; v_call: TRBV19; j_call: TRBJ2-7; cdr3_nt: TGTGCCAGTAGTATAGTAGAGGGCTCCTACGAGCAGTACTTC; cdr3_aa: CASSIVEGSYEQYF
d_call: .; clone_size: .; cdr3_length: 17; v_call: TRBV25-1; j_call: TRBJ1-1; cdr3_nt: TGTGCCAGCAGTGAATATATTCGAGCGGGGGAAGGCACTGAAGCTTTCTTT; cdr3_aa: CASSEYIRAGEGTEAFF
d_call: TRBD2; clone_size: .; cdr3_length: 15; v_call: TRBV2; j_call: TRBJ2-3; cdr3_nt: TGTGCCAGCAGCGCACTAGCGGGAGGGCAGGATACGCAGTATTTT; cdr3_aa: CASSALAGGQDTQYF
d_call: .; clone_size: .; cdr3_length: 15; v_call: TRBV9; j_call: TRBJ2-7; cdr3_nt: TGTGCCAGCAGCACCCGTGTGGGGCAGGCTAACGAGCAGTACTTC; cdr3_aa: CASSTRVGQANEQYF
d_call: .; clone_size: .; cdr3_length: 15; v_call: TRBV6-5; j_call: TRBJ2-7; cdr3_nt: TGTGCCAGCAGTTACTCGGTTAAGGGAACCTACGAGCAGTACTTC; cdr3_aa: CASSYSVKGTYEQYF
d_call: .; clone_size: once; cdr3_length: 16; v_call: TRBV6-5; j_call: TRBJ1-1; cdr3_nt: TGTGCCAGCAGTTCCTTCCGGGATAGACCTCCTTCTTGCGCTTTCTTT; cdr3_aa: CASSSFRDRPPSCAFF
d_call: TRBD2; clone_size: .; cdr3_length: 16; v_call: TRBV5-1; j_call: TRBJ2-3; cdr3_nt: TGCGCCAGCAGCCCCGGGGGAGGGTACGGGACAGATACGCAGTATTTT; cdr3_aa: CASSPGGGYGTDTQYF
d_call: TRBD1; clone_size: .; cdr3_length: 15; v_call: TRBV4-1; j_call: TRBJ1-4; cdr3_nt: TGCGCCAGCAGCCTTTGGACAGGGTCGGTTGAAAAACTGTTTTTT; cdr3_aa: CASSLWTGSVEKLFF
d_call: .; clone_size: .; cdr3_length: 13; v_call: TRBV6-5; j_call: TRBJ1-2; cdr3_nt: TGTGCCAGCAGCGCCGACAGGCGCTATGGCTACACCTTC; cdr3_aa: CASSADRRYGYTF
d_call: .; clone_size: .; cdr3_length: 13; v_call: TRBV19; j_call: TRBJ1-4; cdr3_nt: TGTGCCAGTAGCGTTGACAGGATCGAAAAACTGTTTTTT; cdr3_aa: CASSVDRIEKLFF
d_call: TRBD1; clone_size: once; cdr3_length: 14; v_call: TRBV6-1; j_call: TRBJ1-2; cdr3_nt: TGTGCCAGCAGGGGGGACAGATCTAACTATGGCTACACCTTC; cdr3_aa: CASRGDRSNYGYTF
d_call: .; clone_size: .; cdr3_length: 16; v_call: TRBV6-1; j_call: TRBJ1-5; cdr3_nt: TGTGCCAGCAGTGAGGCCGGACCTGGAGGCAATCAGCCCCAGCATTTT; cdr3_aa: CASSEAGPGGNQPQHF
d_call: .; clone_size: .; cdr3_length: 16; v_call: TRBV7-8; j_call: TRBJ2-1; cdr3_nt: TGTGCCAGCAGCAAGCTCGTAGCCCAATCCTACAATGAGCAGTTCTTC; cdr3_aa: CASSKLVAQSYNEQFF
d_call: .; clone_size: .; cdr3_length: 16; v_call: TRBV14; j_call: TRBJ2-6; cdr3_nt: TGTGCCAGCAGCCATCCTATCAGCTCTGGGGCCAACGTCCTGACTTTC; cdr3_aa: CASSHPISSGANVLTF
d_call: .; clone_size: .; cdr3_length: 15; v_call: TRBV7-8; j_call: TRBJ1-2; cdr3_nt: TGTGCCAGCAGCTTAGCGCAGGGCCCGAACTATGGCTACACCTTC; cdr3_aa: CASSLAQGPNYGYTF
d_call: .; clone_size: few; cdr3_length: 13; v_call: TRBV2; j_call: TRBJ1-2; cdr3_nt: TGTGCCAGCAGCGATTATCGAGCACATGGCTACACCTTC; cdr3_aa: CASSDYRAHGYTF
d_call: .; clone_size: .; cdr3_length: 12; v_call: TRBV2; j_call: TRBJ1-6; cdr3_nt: TGTGCCAGCAAAGAGGGAGACTCACCCCTCCACTTT; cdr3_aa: CASKEGDSPLHF
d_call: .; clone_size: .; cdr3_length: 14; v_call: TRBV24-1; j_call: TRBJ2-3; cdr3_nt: TGTGCCACCAGTGGAGTCTCCGAGACAGATACGCAGTATTTT; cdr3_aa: CATSGVSETDTQYF
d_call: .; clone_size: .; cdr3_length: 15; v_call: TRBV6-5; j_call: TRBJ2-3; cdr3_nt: TGTGCCAGCAGTTACGAAACGTCTCCCACAGATACGCAGTATTTT; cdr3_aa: CASSYETSPTDTQYF
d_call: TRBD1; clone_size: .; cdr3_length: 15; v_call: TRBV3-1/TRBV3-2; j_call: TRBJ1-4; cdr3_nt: TGTGCCAGCAGCCAAGGACAGGGGAAGGAGGAAAAACTGTTTTTT; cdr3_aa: CASSQGQGKEEKLFF
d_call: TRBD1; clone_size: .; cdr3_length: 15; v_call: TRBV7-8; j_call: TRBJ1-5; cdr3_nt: TGTGCCAGCGGAAGGACAGGGGGATTCAATCAGCCCCAGCATTTT; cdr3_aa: CASGRTGGFNQPQHF
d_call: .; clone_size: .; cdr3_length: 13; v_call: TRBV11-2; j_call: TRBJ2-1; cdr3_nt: TGTGCCAGCAGCTTATACACTAGTAATGAGCAGTTCTTC; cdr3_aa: CASSLYTSNEQFF
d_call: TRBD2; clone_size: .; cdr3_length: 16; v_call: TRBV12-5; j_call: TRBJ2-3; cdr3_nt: TGTGCTAGTGGTTGGGCTAGCGGTACTAGGTCAGATACGCAGTATTTT; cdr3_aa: CASGWASGTRSDTQYF
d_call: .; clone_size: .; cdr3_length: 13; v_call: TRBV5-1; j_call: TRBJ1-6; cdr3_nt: TGCGCCAGCAAGGGGGTATATAATTCACCCCTCCACTTT; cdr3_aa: CASKGVYNSPLHF